This T cell receptor beta chain was sequenced for a study of T cell responses to AZD1222 COVID-19 vaccine. Whole-study results and caveats: White British donors predominated, females outnumbered males, and clonal diversity was possibly underestimated.

The data were produced by immunoSEQ multiplex PCR, yet TCRdb's version contains in-frame clones alone and is incomplete. The sample has about 78,000 clones, roughly four fifths seen once. This clone was seen just once. Its antigen is not identified. This sequence was found in an adult in good health. Material: peripheral blood, obtained on day 0 of AZD1222 vaccination.

For the CDR3, the DNA is TGTGCCACCAGCAGCGAGGGGTTGTACAATCAGCCCCAGCATTTT. Translating gives CATSSEGLYNQPQHF. This chain uses TRBV15 with TRBJ1-5; D may be TRBD1 (5 bases). CDR3 size: 15 residues. Germline CDR1 LNHNV, CDR2 YYDKDF (reference sequence). V lost 3 bases, J lost 3 bases, and 12 bases lay in between.